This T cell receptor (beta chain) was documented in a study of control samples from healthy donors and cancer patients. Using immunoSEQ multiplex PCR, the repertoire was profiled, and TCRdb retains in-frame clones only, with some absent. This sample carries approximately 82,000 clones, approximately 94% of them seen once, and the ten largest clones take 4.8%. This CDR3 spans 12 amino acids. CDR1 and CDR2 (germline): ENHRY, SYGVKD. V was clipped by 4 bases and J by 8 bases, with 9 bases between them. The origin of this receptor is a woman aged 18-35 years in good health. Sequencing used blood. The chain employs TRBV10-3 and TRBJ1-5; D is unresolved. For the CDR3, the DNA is TGTGCCATCAGTGGAGGGATGGAGCCCCAGCATTTT. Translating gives CAISGGMEPQHF.